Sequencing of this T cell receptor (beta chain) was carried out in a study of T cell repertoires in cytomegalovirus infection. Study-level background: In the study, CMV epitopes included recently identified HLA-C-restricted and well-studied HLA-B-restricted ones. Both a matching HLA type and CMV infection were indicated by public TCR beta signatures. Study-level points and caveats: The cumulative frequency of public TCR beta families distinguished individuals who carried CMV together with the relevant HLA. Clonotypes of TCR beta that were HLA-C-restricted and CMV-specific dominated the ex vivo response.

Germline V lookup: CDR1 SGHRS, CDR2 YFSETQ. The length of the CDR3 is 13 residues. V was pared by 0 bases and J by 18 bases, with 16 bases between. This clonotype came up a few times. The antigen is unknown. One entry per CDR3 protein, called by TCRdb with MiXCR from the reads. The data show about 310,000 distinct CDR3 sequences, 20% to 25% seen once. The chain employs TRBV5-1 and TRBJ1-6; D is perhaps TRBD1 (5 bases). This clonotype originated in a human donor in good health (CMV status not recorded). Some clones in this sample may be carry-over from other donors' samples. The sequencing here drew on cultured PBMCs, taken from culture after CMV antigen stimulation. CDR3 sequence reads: CASSLAGGADPHF. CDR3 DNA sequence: TGCGCCAGCAGCTTGGCCGGAGGGGCCGACCCCCACTTT.